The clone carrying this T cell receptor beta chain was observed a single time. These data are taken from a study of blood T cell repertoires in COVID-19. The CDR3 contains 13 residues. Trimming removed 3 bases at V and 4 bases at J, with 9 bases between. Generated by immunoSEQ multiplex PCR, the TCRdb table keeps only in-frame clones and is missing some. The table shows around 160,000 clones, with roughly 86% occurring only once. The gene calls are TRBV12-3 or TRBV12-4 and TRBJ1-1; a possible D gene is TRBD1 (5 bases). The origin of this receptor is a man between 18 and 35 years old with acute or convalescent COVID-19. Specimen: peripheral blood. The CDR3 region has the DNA TGTGCCAGCAGTTTCGGGGGGATCACTGAAGCTTTCTTT. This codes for CASSFGGITEAFF.